This TCR beta chain stems from a study of CD8+CD57+ T cells in acquired aplastic anemia. The wider study: The DNA of sorted CD4+ and CD8+ cells averaged around 3.2 ug. Approximately 11 million reads were obtained on average for healthy donor CD4+ cells.

Study observations and caveats: Patients and controls were not found to differ significantly in CD8+ Simpson's diversity.

The germline CDR1 and CDR2 sequences are SNHLY and FYNNEI. This CDR3 is built from 13 residues. Trimming removed 8 bases at V and 0 bases at J, with 5 bases between. Template material for TCR beta VDJ and CDR3 profiling consisted of genomic DNA. TCRdb passed the reads through MiXCR, listing each CDR3 protein once. This sample has about 220,000 distinct CDR3 sequences, with approximately 35% found just once. This clonotype was picked up many times. The target antigen is unknown. V gene TRBV2 combines with J gene TRBJ2-6; D is unclear. Sequencing was carried out using sorted CD4+, CD8+, or CD8+CD57+ T cells (not recorded which) from PBMCs. The sequence was collected from a human donor in good health, serving as a control. The CDR3 DNA reads TGTGCCAGCGCCGACTCTGGGGCCAACGTCCTGACTTTC. Protein sequence: CASADSGANVLTF.